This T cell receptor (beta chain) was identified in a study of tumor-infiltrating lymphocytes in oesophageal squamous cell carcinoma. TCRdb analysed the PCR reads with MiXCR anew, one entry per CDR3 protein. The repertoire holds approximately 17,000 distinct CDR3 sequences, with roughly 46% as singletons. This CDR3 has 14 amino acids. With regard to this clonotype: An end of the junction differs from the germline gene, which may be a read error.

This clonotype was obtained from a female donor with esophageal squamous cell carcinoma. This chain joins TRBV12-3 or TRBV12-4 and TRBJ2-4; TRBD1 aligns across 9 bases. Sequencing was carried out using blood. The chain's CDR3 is CASSGQGHSPPLHF. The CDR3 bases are TGTGCCAGCAGTGGACAGGGGCATTCTCCACCCCTCCACTTC.